Below, 14 T cell receptor beta chains from the same sample are listed, as sequenced in a study of cytomegalovirus exposure and HLA in healthy donors. Use of 60 Vbeta and 13 Jbeta primers characterized the PCR. Here immunoSEQ multiplex PCR was the method, and the copy in TCRdb shows in-frame clones only, minus some. The repertoire has almost 200,000 clones, 79% of them found once; the top ten carry approximately 0.4%. Sequencing was done on a sample of PBMCs. These receptors all stem from a male donor in good health and CMV-seropositive.

The rearrangement uses TRBV7-2 and TRBJ1-2, with 9 positions matching TRBD1. The ends lost 5 bases at V and 3 bases at J; junction bases unmatched: 7. This CDR3 region has 15 residues. Germline lookup yields CDR1 SGHTA and CDR2 FQGNSA. The CDR3 here is CASSTRQGGDYGYTF. The CDR3 region has the DNA TGTGCCAGCAGCACACGACAGGGGGGGGACTATGGCTACACCTTC.

The chain uses TRBV7-2 and TRBJ1-1; D possibly corresponds to TRBD1 (6 bases). This CDR3 spans 14 amino acids. Germline loops: CDR1 SGHTA, CDR2 FQGNSA. Trimming removed 4 bases from V and 3 bases from J, with 12 bases in between. Here the CDR3 reads CASSSTGLYTEAFF. In nucleotides, the CDR3 is TGTGCCAGCAGCTCAACAGGGTTGTACACTGAAGCTTTCTTT.

In this sample, this clone turned up a few times. The chain carries TRBV11-2 and TRBJ2-1; tentative D call: TRBD1 (5 bases). CDR3 size: 15 residues. Germline V gives CDR1 SGHAT, CDR2 FQNNGV. The V end lost 1 base, the J end lost 4 bases, and 11 bases lay between the germline ends. CDR3 region: CASSLGVDSYNEQFF. The CDR3 DNA reads TGTGCCAGCAGCTTAGGAGTAGACAGTTACAATGAGCAGTTCTTC.

The chain employs TRBV2 and TRBJ1-2, with a tentative D call TRBD1 (6 bases). The germline V gene encodes CDR1 SNHLY and CDR2 FYNNEI. CDR3 length: 13 amino acids. V dropped 9 bases and J dropped 2 bases, with 13 bases sitting between them. The CDR3 sequence is CASAGGRNYGYTF. The CDR3 DNA sequence: TGTGCCAGTGCGGGGGGCAGGAACTATGGCTACACCTTC.

The chain has TRBV9 and TRBJ1-2; 8 bases are shared with TRBD1. V trimming: 3 bases; J trimming: 5 bases; junction bases outside the gene matches: 9. CDR1 and CDR2 (germline): SGDLS, YYNGEE. CDR3 length: 15 amino acids. CDR3 protein: CASSGRLQGGYGYTF. DNA for the CDR3: TGTGCCAGCAGCGGGAGACTACAGGGGGGATATGGCTACACCTTC.

The chain has TRBV4-3 and TRBJ2-5; the match to TRBD2 covers 12 bases. CDR3 length equals 15 residues. The V and J ends lost 4 bases and 5 bases, in that order; junction bases with no gene match: 5. Germline loops: CDR1 LGHNA, CDR2 YSLEER. CDR3 sequence: CASSLGLAGRETQYF. CDR3 coding DNA: TGCGCCAGCAGCCTCGGACTAGCGGGACGGGAGACCCAGTACTTC.

The chain employs TRBV13 and TRBJ2-3; 10 bases agree with TRBD2. This CDR3 is 16 amino acids long. Germline loops: CDR1 PRHDT, CDR2 FYEKMQ (reference sequence). The V segment lost 5 bases and the J segment 1 base; nucleotides outside the gene matches: 6. CDR3 protein: CASSHGTSGGTDTQYF. The CDR3 DNA is TGTGCCAGCAGCCATGGAACTAGCGGGGGCACAGATACGCAGTATTTT.

V is TRBV10-3 and J is TRBJ1-5, with D tentatively TRBD1 (6 bases). V lost 7 bases and J 6 bases, leaving 16 bases between the germline ends. Germline-derived CDR1 and CDR2 are ENHRY and SYGVKD. CDR3 length equals 14 residues. CDR3 residues: CAIKGSGDGQPQHF. CDR3 sequence (DNA): TGTGCCATCAAGGGGTCAGGGGACGGTCAGCCCCAGCATTTT.

The V call is TRBV9, the J call TRBJ2-3; 9 positions match TRBD2. CDR1 is SGDLS and CDR2 is YYNGEE in the germline V gene. V lost 4 bases, J lost 6 bases, and 9 bases stayed unmatched. The CDR3 extends over 15 amino acids. In DNA, the CDR3 is TGTGCCAGCAGCCTTCAGGCGGGGGGGCCGGATACGCAGTATTTT. This encodes CASSLQAGGPDTQYF.

The chain uses TRBV5-1 and TRBJ2-7, with TRBD1 matching over 10 bases. The germline V gene encodes CDR1 SGHRS and CDR2 YFSETQ. After removal of 5 bases from V and 3 bases from J, the junction contained 5 bases not matched to a gene. The CDR3 length is 14 residues. CDR3 sequence (DNA): TGCGCCAGCAGTCGGACAGGGGGGAGCTACGAGCAGTACTTC. Translation gives CASSRTGGSYEQYF.

The V and J genes are TRBV5-6 and TRBJ1-1; D ambiguous. Per germline, CDR1 SGHDT and CDR2 YYEEEE. Trimming stripped 0 bases from V and 7 bases from J, with 10 bases between. The CDR3 covers 13 residues. The CDR3 region is CASSLAGQVEAFF. The CDR3 region has the DNA TGTGCCAGCAGCTTGGCCGGTCAGGTTGAAGCTTTCTTT. Combining the CDR3 with reference TRBV5-6 and TRBJ1-1 gives the whole variable domain DAGVTQSPTHLIKTRGQQVTLRCSPKSGHDTVSWYQQALGQGPQFIFQYYEEEERQRGNFPDRFSGHQFPNYSSELNVNALLLGDSALYLCASSLAGQVEAFFGQGTRLTVV.

This clone has a single count. The gene calls are TRBV27 and TRBJ2-7; TRBD2 matches at 8 bases. There are 14 residues in the CDR3. V shed 6 bases and J 3 bases; nucleotides not matched to a gene: 7. Germline V gene lookup returns CDR1 MNHEY and CDR2 SMNVEV (reference sequence). CDR3 sequence (DNA): TGTGCCAGCAGCCTGACTAGCGCGATCTACGAGCAGTACTTC. Residues: CASSLTSAIYEQYF.

This sequence joins TRBV18 and TRBJ2-7; 11 bases match TRBD1. Per germline, CDR1 KGHSH and CDR2 LQKENI. The trim removed 1 base at V and 7 bases at J, leaving 6 bases unmatched. This CDR3 has 15 residues. Written as DNA, the CDR3 is TGTGCCAGCTCACCACAAGGACAGGGGGCGAGGGAGCAGTACTTC. Translated, it gives CASSPQGQGAREQYF.

The V call is TRBV28, the J call TRBJ2-2; 9 bases line up with TRBD1. Germline V gene lookup returns CDR1 MDHEN and CDR2 SYDVKM. The CDR3 extends over 16 amino acids. J lost 3 bases, V lost 6 bases, and 8 bases had no gene match. CDR3 in DNA: TGTGCCAGCAGCCAAAGGGGACAGGGAGACACCGGGGAGCTGTTTTTT. It translates to CASSQRGQGDTGELFF.